This T cell receptor (beta chain) derives from a study of CD8 T cells in ankylosing spondylitis. This clonotype was counted between two and nine times. Its antigen is as yet unknown. Germline V lookup: CDR1 MGHRA, CDR2 YSYEKL. The CDR3 has 15 residues. J was trimmed by 2 bases and V by 3 bases; bases with no gene match: 5. As the method for making TCR beta libraries, quantitative 5'-RACE with molecular barcodes was used. One entry per CDR3 protein results from TCRdb running MiXCR on the 5' RACE reads. The sample shows over 700,000 distinct CDR3 sequences, about 20% of them seen only once. Overall study findings and caveats: Apparently characteristic of ankylosing spondylitis blood was a TCR beta motif (about eight highly homologous variants). Matched synovial fluid from ankylosing spondylitis patients was reported to be enriched for disease-linked clones.

Sequencing used blood, either unsorted or a sorted T cell fraction (not recorded which). The receptor's source is a male donor with ankylosing spondylitis. This rearrangement joins TRBV4-1 to TRBJ1-1, with 8 bases aligning to TRBD1. The chain's CDR3 is CASSQIPGGNTEAFF. The CDR3, as DNA: TGCGCCAGCAGCCAGATTCCAGGGGGCAACACTGAAGCTTTCTTT.